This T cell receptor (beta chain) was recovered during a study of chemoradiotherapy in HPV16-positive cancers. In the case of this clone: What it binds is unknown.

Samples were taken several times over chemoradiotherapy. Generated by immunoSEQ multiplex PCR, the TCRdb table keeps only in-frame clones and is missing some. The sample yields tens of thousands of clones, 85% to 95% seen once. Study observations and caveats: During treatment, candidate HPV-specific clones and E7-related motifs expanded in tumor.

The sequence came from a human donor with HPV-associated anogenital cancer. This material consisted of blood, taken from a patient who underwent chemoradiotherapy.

CDR3 amino acids: CASSVPGLAALGGDTDTQYF. Written as DNA, the CDR3 is TGCGCCAGCAGCGTACCGGGACTAGCGGCCCTAGGGGGGGACACAGATACGCAGTATTTT. The rearrangement uses TRBV5-1 and TRBJ2-3, with 11 bases that match TRBD2. Trimming at V came to 4 bases and at J to 2 bases, leaving 18 bases not matched to a gene. Germline CDR1 SGHRS, CDR2 YFSETQ. This CDR3 region has 20 residues. Together with reference TRBV5-1 and TRBJ2-3, the CDR3 gives the full variable domain: KAGVTQTPRYLIKTRGQQVTLSCSPISGHRSVSWYQQTPGQGLQFLFEYFSETQRNKGNFPGRFSGRQFSNSRSEMNVSTLELGDSALYLCASSVPGLAALGGDTDTQYFGPGTRLTVL.